The clone carrying this T cell receptor (beta chain) has a count of ten or more. This specimen comes from a study of Graves' ophthalmopathy and Graves' hyperthyroidism. Every ophthalmopathy donor presented moderate-to-severe activity, CAS ≥3, NOSPECS ≥4 and duration under 3 months. Trimming pared 6 bases from V and 5 bases from J, leaving 12 bases between. CDR1 and CDR2 from the germline V gene are KGHDR and SFDVKD. CDR3 length equals 13 residues. TCR beta CDR3 amplification used RNA transcripts. After a first-round RT-PCR with HTBI primers, a second-round multiplex PCR was run. One entry per CDR3 protein, called by TCRdb with MiXCR from the multiplex PCR reads. The table records hundreds of thousands of distinct CDR3 sequences, approximately 15% of them present only once.

The receptor's source is a woman in her 30s with Graves' ophthalmopathy. The J gene is TRBJ1-2, the V gene TRBV24-1; D gene unclear. What was sequenced was blood. DNA for the CDR3: TGTGCCACCAGTTCGGCCGGAGGATATGGCTACACCTTC. Its protein is CATSSAGGYGYTF.